The 23 T cell receptor beta chains below were found in one sample sequenced in a study of response to subunit inactivated influenza vaccine. TCRdb independently ran MiXCR on the RT-PCR reads; one entry per CDR3 protein. The table lists 500,000 to 750,000 distinct CDR3 sequences, around 15% of them singletons. The sequencing here drew on PBMCs from blood, taken 12 days after vaccination. The receptors were sampled from a man aged 45 to 65 who received an inactivated influenza vaccine.

This clonotype has only a few counts. The chain employs TRBV20-1 and TRBJ2-1, with D hard to call. The germline gives CDR1 DFQATT, CDR2 SNEGSKA (reference sequence). V was clipped by 1 base and J by 7 bases, with 14 bases between them. The CDR3 length is 14 residues. The CDR3, as DNA: TGCAGTGCTAGAGGGCTATTCCTTGGTAATGAGCAGTTCTTC. It encodes CSARGLFLGNEQFF.

This clonotype was seen a few times. V usage is TRBV5-1 and J usage is TRBJ2-7, with TRBD1 matching 9 bases. The CDR3 spans 14 residues. The V gene end was trimmed by 3 bases and the J gene end by 4 bases; junction bases not matched to a gene: 5. Germline V lookup: CDR1 SGHRS, CDR2 YFSETQ. The DNA of the CDR3 is TGCGCCAGCAGCTCGTCCGGGACAGGGTACGAGCAGTACTTC. Translated, it gives CASSSSGTGYEQYF.

The chain uses TRBV5-1 and TRBJ1-1, with TRBD1 matching 9 bases. Germline V gene sequence: CDR1 SGHRS, CDR2 YFSETQ. The CDR3 has 15 amino acids. The trim removed 4 bases at V and 0 bases at J, leaving 4 bases unmatched. The CDR3 DNA reads as TGCGCCAGCAGCATCGGGACAGGGATGAACACTGAAGCTTTCTTT. It specifies CASSIGTGMNTEAFF.

This clonotype appeared many times. J is TRBJ2-2 and V is TRBV30; no clear D gene. The CDR3 is 11 amino acids. Germline V gives CDR1 GTSNPN, CDR2 SVGIG (reference sequence). V shed 8 bases and J shed 3 bases, with 7 bases lying between them. This CDR3 is CARRYTGELFF. The CDR3 coding sequence is TGTGCCCGAAGGTACACCGGGGAGCTGTTTTTT.

Only a few counts were recorded for this clonotype. The CDR3 is CASRPTSPGELFF. CDR3 nucleotide sequence: TGTGCCAGCAGACCTACCAGCCCCGGGGAGCTGTTTTTT. The chain is built from TRBV6-2 or TRBV6-3 and TRBJ2-2; D is ambiguous. The V gene lost 6 bases and the J gene lost 6 bases, with 11 bases spanning the gap. In germline, CDR1 is MNHEY, CDR2 SVGEGT. CDR3 length equals 13 residues.

This clonotype appeared many times. The V call is TRBV5-1, the J call TRBJ2-7, with D hard to call. This CDR3 region has 12 residues. Trimming shortened V by 2 bases and J by 5 bases, and 8 bases separated the two germline ends. Germline values: CDR1 SGHRS, CDR2 YFSETQ. CDR3 amino acids: CASSFKGNEQYF. As DNA, the CDR3 is TGCGCCAGCAGCTTTAAGGGTAACGAGCAGTACTTC.

This sequence joins TRBV7-8 and TRBJ2-4; 7 nucleotides match TRBD2. CDR3 length: 15 residues. The V segment lost 5 bases and the J segment 3 bases; nucleotides outside the gene matches: 7. CDR1 and CDR2 from the germline V gene are SGHVS and FQNEAQ. CDR3 amino acids: CASSLGGFGKNIQYF. The CDR3 bases are TGTGCCAGCAGCCTCGGGGGGTTCGGCAAAAACATTCAGTACTTC.

The chain uses TRBV5-6 and TRBJ2-1, with D maybe TRBD1 (6 bases). Trimming removed 4 bases at V and 0 bases at J, with 17 bases between. Germline V gene lookup returns CDR1 SGHDT and CDR2 YYEEEE. This CDR3 is 17 amino acids long. CDR3: CASSRQVRPSSYNEQFF. In nucleotides, the CDR3 is TGTGCCAGCAGCCGACAGGTGCGGCCCAGCTCCTACAATGAGCAGTTCTTC. The full variable domain, with the rest looked up from reference TRBV5-6 and TRBJ2-1, is DAGVTQSPTHLIKTRGQQVTLRCSPKSGHDTVSWYQQALGQGPQFIFQYYEEEERQRGNFPDRFSGHQFPNYSSELNVNALLLGDSALYLCASSRQVRPSSYNEQFFGPGTRLTVL.

This sequence joins TRBV6-5 and TRBJ2-1; D is unclear. Trimming removed 0 bases from V and 2 bases from J, with 8 bases in between. This CDR3 comprises 15 residues. In germline, CDR1 is MNHEY, CDR2 SVGAGI. CDR3 nucleotide sequence: TGTGCCAGCAGTTACTCGGAGTCCCCCTACAATGAGCAGTTCTTC. Translating it yields CASSYSESPYNEQFF.

This clonotype came up many times. V usage is TRBV6-2 or TRBV6-3 and J usage is TRBJ2-7; D gene uncertain. The CDR3 extends over 12 amino acids. Trimming took off 6 bases at V and 0 bases at J, with 6 bases between the two ends. Germline-derived CDR1 and CDR2 are MNHEY and SVGEGT. The CDR3 DNA reads as TGTGCCAGCAGCTATAGCTCCTACGAGCAGTACTTC. This translates into CASSYSSYEQYF.

This clonotype was seen at least ten times. This chain connects TRBV3-1 to TRBJ2-3; TRBD1 matches at 8 bases. Germline lookup yields CDR1 LGHDT and CDR2 YNNKEL (reference sequence). After removal of 8 bases from V and 5 bases from J, the junction contained 12 bases not matched to a gene. The CDR3 covers 15 residues. CDR3 bases: TGTGCCAGCGGAAATTGGGGGACAGGTGGAGATACGCAGTATTTT. Translating it yields CASGNWGTGGDTQYF.

This clonotype was seen a handful of times. This chain joins TRBV4-1 and TRBJ1-5; D is uncertain. The ends were cut back, 4 bases at V and 6 bases at J, with 19 bases in the middle. CDR3 length equals 16 residues. CDR1 is MGHRA and CDR2 is YSYEKL in the germline V gene. The CDR3 reads CASSPTQDYSGQPQHF. The CDR3, as DNA: TGCGCCAGCAGCCCAACTCAAGATTATTCGGGTCAGCCCCAGCATTTT.

The chain recombines TRBV18 with TRBJ1-5; TRBD1 might be the D (5 bases). V lost 6 bases and J lost 3, with 18 bases in between. The CDR3 runs 16 residues. Germline lookup yields CDR1 KGHSH and CDR2 LQKENI. The CDR3, as DNA: TGTGCCAGCTCCCTTAACGGGGGTAGGAACAATCAGCCCCAGCATTTT. As protein: CASSLNGGRNNQPQHF.

This clonotype was picked up a small number of times. The chain combines TRBV28 with TRBJ2-7, with 12 bases aligning to TRBD2. The CDR3 has 15 amino acids. Germline V gene sequence: CDR1 MDHEN, CDR2 SYDVKM. The trim removed 5 bases at V and 0 bases at J, leaving 2 bases unmatched. CDR3 DNA sequence: TGTGCCAGCAGTCGGACTAGCGGGAACTCCTACGAGCAGTACTTC. It yields the protein CASSRTSGNSYEQYF.

This rearrangement joins TRBV28 to TRBJ1-4; TRBD1 matches at 11 bases. Germline lookup yields CDR1 MDHEN and CDR2 SYDVKM. The CDR3 has 15 residues. Unmatched junction bases numbered 6, after V lost 6 bases and J lost 6 bases. As DNA, the CDR3 is TGTGCCAGCAGCCTTACGGGACAGGGGGATGAAAAACTGTTTTTT. This encodes CASSLTGQGDEKLFF.

This clonotype was found many times. The chain is built from TRBV30 and TRBJ2-7, with D unresolved. Trimming removed 5 bases from V and 5 bases from J, with 10 bases in between. Germline-derived CDR1 and CDR2 are GTSNPN and SVGIG (reference sequence). The CDR3 is 11 residues long. The CDR3 sequence: CAWEGGDEQYF. As DNA, the CDR3 is TGTGCCTGGGAAGGTGGGGACGAGCAGTACTTC.

This sequence joins TRBV5-1 and TRBJ2-1, with D possibly matching TRBD1 (6 bases). The germline V gene has CDR1 SGHRS and CDR2 YFSETQ. The CDR3 length is 13 residues. V dropped 4 bases and J dropped 5 bases, with 10 bases sitting between them. CDR3 residues: CASSPGQNNEQFF. For the CDR3, the DNA is TGCGCCAGCAGCCCGGGACAAAACAATGAGCAGTTCTTC. Variable domain in full (rest from reference TRBV5-1 and TRBJ2-1): KAGVTQTPRYLIKTRGQQVTLSCSPISGHRSVSWYQQTPGQGLQFLFEYFSETQRNKGNFPGRFSGRQFSNSRSEMNVSTLELGDSALYLCASSPGQNNEQFFGPGTRLTVL.

The CDR3 sequence: CASRTGNSYNEQFF. The CDR3 DNA is TGTGCCAGCAGAACAGGGAACTCCTACAATGAGCAGTTCTTC. The rearrangement uses TRBV6-2 or TRBV6-3 and TRBJ2-1, with a tentative D call TRBD1 (6 bases). Per the germline V gene, CDR1 is MNHEY and CDR2 is SVGEGT. The CDR3 length is 14 residues. With 6 bases removed from V and 0 bases from J, the gap between germline ends came to 9 bases.

This clonotype was recorded a few times. The V gene is TRBV7-6, the J gene TRBJ2-5, with 9 bases identical to TRBD2. From germline, CDR1 is SGHVS and CDR2 FNYEAQ. V trimming: 3 bases; J trimming: 1 base; junction bases outside the gene matches: 9. This CDR3 comprises 17 residues. The CDR3 nucleotides read TGTGCCAGCAGCTTTTTAGCGGGAGACCACCCCCAAGAGACCCAGTACTTC. It yields the protein CASSFLAGDHPQETQYF.

This clonotype occurred a few times. The rearrangement uses TRBV9 and TRBJ2-5; 10 positions match TRBD2. There are 16 residues in the CDR3. Germline V gene lookup returns CDR1 SGDLS and CDR2 YYNGEE. Losses at the gene ends were 3 bases for V and 1 base for J; bases not matched to a gene: 6. In DNA, the CDR3 is TGTGCCAGCAGCGCTTGGACTAGCGGCCTCCAAGAGACCCAGTACTTC. Protein sequence: CASSAWTSGLQETQYF.

This clonotype was detected once. The chain employs TRBV12-3 or TRBV12-4 and TRBJ2-5; no firm D call. Trimming left V 6 bases short and J 0 bases short, with 11 bases between. CDR3 length: 14 residues. The CDR3: CASSTGQYQETQYF. The CDR3 region has the DNA TGTGCCAGCAGCACCGGTCAGTACCAAGAGACCCAGTACTTC.

V gene TRBV5-6 combines with J gene TRBJ1-5, with D maybe TRBD1 (5 bases). This CDR3 region has 16 residues. Germline CDR1 SGHDT, CDR2 YYEEEE. V gave up 0 bases and J gave up 0 bases, with 10 bases separating them. The CDR3 spells CASSLAGLGSNQPQHF. The CDR3 DNA reads as TGTGCCAGCAGCTTGGCAGGGTTGGGTAGCAATCAGCCCCAGCATTTT.

V and J are TRBV9 and TRBJ1-2; D might be TRBD1 (6 bases). The V gene's germline CDR1 is SGDLS and CDR2 YYNGEE. This CDR3 contains 14 residues. Trimming stripped 0 bases from V and 4 bases from J, with 10 bases between. CDR3 region: CASSVEGTSYGYTF. For the CDR3, the DNA is TGTGCCAGCAGCGTAGAGGGGACAAGCTATGGCTACACCTTC.